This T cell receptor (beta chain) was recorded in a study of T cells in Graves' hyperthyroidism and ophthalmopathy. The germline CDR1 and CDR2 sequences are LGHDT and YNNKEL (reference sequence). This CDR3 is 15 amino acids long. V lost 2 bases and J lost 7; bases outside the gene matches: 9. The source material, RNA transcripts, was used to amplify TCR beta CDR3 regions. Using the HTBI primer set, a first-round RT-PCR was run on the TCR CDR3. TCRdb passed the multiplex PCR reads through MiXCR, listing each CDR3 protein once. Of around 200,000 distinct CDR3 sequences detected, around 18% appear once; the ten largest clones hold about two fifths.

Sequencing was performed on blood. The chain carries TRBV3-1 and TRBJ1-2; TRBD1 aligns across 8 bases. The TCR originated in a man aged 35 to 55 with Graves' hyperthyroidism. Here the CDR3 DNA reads TGTGCCAGCAGCCAACAGGACAGGGATGGTTTTGGCTACACCTTC. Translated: CASSQQDRDGFGYTF.